This T cell receptor beta chain was recorded in a study of T cell repertoires in cytomegalovirus infection. TCRdb reprocessed the reads with MiXCR, giving one entry per CDR3 protein. The table has approximately 200,000 distinct CDR3 sequences, approximately 22% seen once. V dropped 2 bases and J dropped 0; count of bases not matched to a gene: 8. CDR3 length: 18 amino acids. Germline CDR1 is SGHVS and CDR2 is FQNEAQ. This clonotype has ten or more counts. The V call is TRBV7-8, the J call TRBJ2-7, with 12 nucleotides matching TRBD2. What was sequenced was CD8+ T cells from PBMCs. The sequence was obtained from a human donor in good health (CMV status not recorded). Some clones in this sample may be carry-over from other donors' samples. In nucleotides, the CDR3 is TGTGCCAGCAGCTTACGACTAGCGGGGGCCGGGAGCTCCTACGAGCAGTACTTC. This encodes CASSLRLAGAGSSYEQYF.